The 13 T cell receptor beta chains below come from one sample, sequenced in a study of blood T cells in healthy people across ages. With a J-beta primer mix and a sample-barcoded 5' primer, a second PCR ran roughly 6 to 11 cycles. TCRdb re-derived calls from the 5' RACE reads in MiXCR, one entry per CDR3 protein. The sample has some 1.8 million distinct CDR3 sequences, 30% to 40% seen once. Sequencing was performed on blood. The receptors shown here come from a human donor in good health.

The genes are TRBV6-6 and TRBJ2-3; TRBD1 or TRBD2 may be the D gene (5 bases each). Trimming took off 5 bases at V and 5 bases at J, with 17 bases between the two ends. Germline CDR1 is MNHNY and CDR2 is SVGAGI (reference sequence). The CDR3 spans 15 residues. DNA of the CDR3: TGTGCCAGCAGTCTTAGCGCCTATAGGGGAGATACGCAGTATTTT. It specifies CASSLSAYRGDTQYF.

V usage is TRBV27 and J usage is TRBJ1-1; tentative D call: TRBD1 (5 bases). Germline V gene lookup returns CDR1 MNHEY and CDR2 SMNVEV (reference sequence). Trimming removed 4 bases at V and 11 bases at J, with 14 bases between. The CDR3 runs to 12 residues. The CDR3 DNA reads TGTGCCAGCAGTTATACAGGTTGGGTTGCTTTCTTT. It translates to CASSYTGWVAFF.

This clonotype was counted only a few times. V is TRBV4-2 and J is TRBJ1-2; possible D gene TRBD1, 5 bases. V was pared by 0 bases and J by 3 bases, with 14 bases between. Germline loops: CDR1 LGHNA, CDR2 YNFKEQ. This CDR3 is built from 16 residues. The CDR3 DNA is TGTGCCAGCAGCCAAGATCTTGGCAGGGAAGACTATGGCTACACCTTC. Translated: CASSQDLGREDYGYTF.

This clonotype was seen a handful of times. The V call is TRBV6-5, the J call TRBJ1-6, with a tentative D call TRBD1 (5 bases). Trimming pared 4 bases from V and 6 bases from J, leaving 13 bases between. The CDR3 totals 15 residues. Germline V gene lookup returns CDR1 MNHEY and CDR2 SVGAGI. DNA of the CDR3: TGTGCCAGCAGTTCGGTCCCGGGGGGTAATTCACCCCTCCACTTT. It codes for CASSSVPGGNSPLHF.

This clonotype was detected ten times or more. CDR3 residues: CSARSGSSYEQYF. The CDR3 DNA follows: TGCAGTGCTAGGTCGGGTAGCTCCTACGAGCAGTACTTC. This chain links TRBV20-1 with TRBJ2-7; D unclear. This CDR3 is 13 amino acids long. V was cut by 3 bases and J by 0 bases, with 9 bases left in between. Germline CDR1 reads DFQATT; CDR2 reads SNEGSKA (reference sequence).

This chain joins TRBV7-2 and TRBJ1-4; D perhaps matches TRBD1 (5 bases). The length of the CDR3 is 16 residues. V was shortened by 0 bases and J by 5 bases, with 13 bases between the two germline ends. Germline V gives CDR1 SGHTA, CDR2 FQGNSA. The DNA for the CDR3 is TGTGCCAGCAGCTTAGCGGCCGGGACGGTAAATGAAAAACTGTTTTTT. As protein: CASSLAAGTVNEKLFF.

In its sample, this clonotype was seen a few times. This sequence joins TRBV5-1 and TRBJ1-2; 10 positions match TRBD1. The CDR3 loop spans 15 amino acids. CDR1 and CDR2 (germline): SGHRS, YFSETQ. V lost 2 bases to trimming and J lost 6 bases; unmatched junction nucleotides: 7. CDR3 loop: CASSFQDRGRNGYTF. The DNA of the CDR3 is TGCGCCAGCAGCTTCCAGGACAGGGGGAGGAATGGCTACACCTTC.

This clonotype has just a few counts. The chain has TRBV7-2 and TRBJ2-7; D is perhaps TRBD1 or TRBD2 (5 bases each). Germline V gene sequence: CDR1 SGHTA, CDR2 FQGNSA. V lost 3 bases and J 5 bases, leaving 17 bases between the germline ends. There are 15 residues in the CDR3. This CDR3 is CASSFVGAGLNEQYF. CDR3 nucleotide sequence: TGTGCCAGCAGCTTCGTCGGGGCAGGTTTAAACGAGCAGTACTTC.

This chain links TRBV28 with TRBJ2-5; D ambiguous. The DNA matches TRBJ2-7 better at its end, which makes the J call doubtful. This CDR3 has 13 residues. The germline V gene has CDR1 MDHEN and CDR2 SYDVKM. CDR3 sequence (DNA): TGTGCCAGCAGGTTTGAGACACCCTACGAGCAGTACTTC. This translates into CASRFETPYEQYF.

V gene TRBV20-1 combines with J gene TRBJ2-7, with 8 bases matching TRBD1. The CDR3 is 13 residues long. V lost 3 bases and J lost 6; bases outside the gene matches: 7. CDR1 is DFQATT and CDR2 is SNEGSKA in the germline V gene (reference sequence). The CDR3 sequence: CSASRDRRFEQYF. The CDR3 region has the DNA TGCAGTGCTAGTAGGGACAGGCGTTTCGAGCAGTACTTC.

The chain is built from TRBV3-1 and TRBJ2-3, with 14 bases matching TRBD2. The V segment lost 4 bases and the J segment 6 bases; nucleotides outside the gene matches: 6. The CDR3 is made up of 16 amino acids. Per germline, CDR1 LGHDT and CDR2 YNNKEL (reference sequence). The CDR3 loop reads CASSPGLAGGWDTQYF. The CDR3 nucleotides are TGTGCCAGCAGCCCCGGACTAGCGGGGGGCTGGGATACGCAGTATTTT.

This clonotype was observed a few times. The V and J genes are TRBV6-5 and TRBJ2-1; TRBD2 agrees at 8 bases. Germline V gene data show CDR1 as MNHEY and CDR2 as SVGAGI. J lost 14 bases, V lost 7 bases, and 7 bases had no gene match. This CDR3 is built from 11 residues. The DNA of the CDR3 is TGTGCCAGCACCACCGGGAGGGTTGAGTTCTTC. Its translation is CASTTGRVEFF.

The chain uses TRBV28 and TRBJ2-7; D is ambiguous. V was clipped by 6 bases and J by 9 bases, with 9 bases between them. Germline V CDR1 and CDR2: MDHEN, SYDVKM. CDR3 length: 10 amino acids. The CDR3 sequence: CASSRYGQYF. The DNA of the CDR3 is TGTGCCAGCAGCCGTTATGGGCAGTACTTC.